Sequencing of this T cell receptor (beta chain) was carried out in a study of blood T cells in healthy people across ages. Germline V gene sequence: CDR1 MNHEY, CDR2 SMNVEV (reference sequence). Trimming left V 4 bases short and J 0 bases short, with 16 bases between. The CDR3 contains 16 residues. For the second PCR, which ran for roughly 7 to 11 cycles, a sample-barcoded 5' primer and a J-beta primer mix were used. TCRdb called the 5' RACE reads again in MiXCR, with one record for every CDR3 protein. This table holds just over 800,000 distinct CDR3 sequences, approximately 67% found once. V is TRBV27 and J is TRBJ2-7; possibly TRBD1 for D (5 bases). The sequence derives from a man younger than 45 in good health. The source material was blood. In nucleotides, the CDR3 is TGTGCCAGCAGTTCCAAAATTCAGGGCTTCTCCTACGAGCAGTACTTC. Protein sequence: CASSSKIQGFSYEQYF.